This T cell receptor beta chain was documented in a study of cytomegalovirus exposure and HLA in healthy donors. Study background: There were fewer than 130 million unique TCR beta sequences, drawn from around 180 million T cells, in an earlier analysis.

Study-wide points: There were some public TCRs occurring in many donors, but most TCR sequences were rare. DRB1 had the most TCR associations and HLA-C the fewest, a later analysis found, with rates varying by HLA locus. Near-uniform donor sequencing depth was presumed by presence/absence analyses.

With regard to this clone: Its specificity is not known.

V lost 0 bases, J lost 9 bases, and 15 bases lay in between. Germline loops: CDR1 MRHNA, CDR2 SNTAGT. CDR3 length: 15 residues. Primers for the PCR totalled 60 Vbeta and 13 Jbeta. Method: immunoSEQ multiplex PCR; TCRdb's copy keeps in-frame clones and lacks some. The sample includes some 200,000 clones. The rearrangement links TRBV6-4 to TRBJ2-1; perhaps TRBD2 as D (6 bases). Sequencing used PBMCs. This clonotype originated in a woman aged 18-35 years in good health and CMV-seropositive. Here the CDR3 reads CASSDSGLRSGEQFF. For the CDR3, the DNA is TGTGCCAGCAGTGACTCGGGACTGCGCTCGGGTGAGCAGTTCTTC.